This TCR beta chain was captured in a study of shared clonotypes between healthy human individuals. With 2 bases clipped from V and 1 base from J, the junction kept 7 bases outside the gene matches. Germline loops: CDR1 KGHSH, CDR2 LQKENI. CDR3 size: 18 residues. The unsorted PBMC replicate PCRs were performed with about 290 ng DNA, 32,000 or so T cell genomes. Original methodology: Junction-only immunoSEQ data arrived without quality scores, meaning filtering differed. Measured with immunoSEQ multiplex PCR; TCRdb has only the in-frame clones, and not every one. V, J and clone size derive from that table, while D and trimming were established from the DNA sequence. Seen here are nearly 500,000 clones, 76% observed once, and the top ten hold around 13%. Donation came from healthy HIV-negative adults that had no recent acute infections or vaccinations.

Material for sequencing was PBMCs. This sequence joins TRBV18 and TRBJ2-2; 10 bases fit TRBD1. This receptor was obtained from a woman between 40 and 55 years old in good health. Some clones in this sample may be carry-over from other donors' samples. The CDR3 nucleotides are TGTGCCAGCTCACCATTCGGGACAGGGGCCGGGAACACCGGGGAGCTGTTTTTT. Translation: CASSPFGTGAGNTGELFF.